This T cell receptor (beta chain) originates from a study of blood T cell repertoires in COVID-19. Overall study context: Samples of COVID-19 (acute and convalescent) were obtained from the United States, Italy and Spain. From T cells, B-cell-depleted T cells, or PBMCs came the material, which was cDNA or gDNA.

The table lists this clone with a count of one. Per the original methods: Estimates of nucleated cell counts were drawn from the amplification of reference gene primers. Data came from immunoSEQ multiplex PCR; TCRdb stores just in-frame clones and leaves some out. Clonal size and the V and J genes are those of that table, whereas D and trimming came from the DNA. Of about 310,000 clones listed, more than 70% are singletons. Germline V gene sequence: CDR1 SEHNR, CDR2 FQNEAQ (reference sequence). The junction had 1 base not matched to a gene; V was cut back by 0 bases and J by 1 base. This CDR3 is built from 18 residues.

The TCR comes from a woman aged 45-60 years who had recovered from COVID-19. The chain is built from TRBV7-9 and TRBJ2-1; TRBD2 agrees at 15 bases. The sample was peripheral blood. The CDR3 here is CASSLAGTSGGSYNEQFF. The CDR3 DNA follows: TGTGCCAGCAGCTTAGCCGGGACTAGCGGGGGGTCCTACAATGAGCAGTTCTTC. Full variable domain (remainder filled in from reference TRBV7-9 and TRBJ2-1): DTGVSQNPRHKITKRGQNVTFRCDPISEHNRLYWYRQTLGQGPEFLTYFQNEAQLEKSRLLSDRFSAERPKGSFSTLEIQRTEQGDSAMYLCASSLAGTSGGSYNEQFFGPGTRLTVL.